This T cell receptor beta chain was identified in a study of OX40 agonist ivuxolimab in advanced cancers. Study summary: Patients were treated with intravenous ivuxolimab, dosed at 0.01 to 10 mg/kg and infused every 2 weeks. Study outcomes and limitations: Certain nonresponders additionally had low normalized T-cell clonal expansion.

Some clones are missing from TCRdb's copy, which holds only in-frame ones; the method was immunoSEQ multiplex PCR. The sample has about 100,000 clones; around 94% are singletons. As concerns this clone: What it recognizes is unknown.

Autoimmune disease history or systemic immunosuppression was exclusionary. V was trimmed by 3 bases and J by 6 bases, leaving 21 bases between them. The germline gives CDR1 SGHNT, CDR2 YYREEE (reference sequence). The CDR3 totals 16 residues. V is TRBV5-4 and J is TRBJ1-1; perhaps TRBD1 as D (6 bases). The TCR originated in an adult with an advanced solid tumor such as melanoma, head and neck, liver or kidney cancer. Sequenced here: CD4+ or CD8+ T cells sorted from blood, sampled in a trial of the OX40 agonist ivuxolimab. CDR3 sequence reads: CASSSTSPTGQAEAFF. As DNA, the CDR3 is TGTGCCAGCAGCTCGACAAGCCCGACAGGTCAGGCTGAAGCTTTCTTT.